The present T cell receptor beta chain was sequenced within a study of Graves' ophthalmopathy and Graves' hyperthyroidism. Many counts were recorded for this clonotype. The target antigen is unknown. Findings and caveats of the study: A 13-signature model separated ophthalmopathy from stable hyperthyroidism, around 88% sensitivity, 75% to 84% specificity. Blood contained most expanded thyroid clonotypes exceeding 0.001 frequency.

Active ophthalmopathy (CAS at least 3, NOSPECS at least 4), lasting under 3 months. The authors isolated PBMCs from 10 ml of fresh peripheral blood. The CDR3 length is 15 residues. The V end was cut by 6 bases, the J end by 0 bases, with 9 bases between. From germline, CDR1 is SNHLY and CDR2 FYNNEI. Amplified TCR beta CDR3 regions were obtained using RNA transcripts as template. First-round RT-PCR used HTBI primers; second-round multiplex PCR followed. TCRdb passed the multiplex PCR reads through MiXCR, listing each CDR3 protein once. Of about 740,000 distinct CDR3 sequences listed, 40% were seen once; the top ten hold 44%.

The chain uses TRBV2 and TRBJ2-6; the D gene is possibly TRBD2 (7 bases). Sequences were obtained from peripheral blood. This TCR derives from an adult man with Graves' ophthalmopathy. CDR3 sequence (DNA): TGTGCCAGCAGGGGGGGGCCCTCTGGGGCCAACGTCCTGACTTTC. Translating it yields CASRGGPSGANVLTF.